This TCR beta chain was identified during a study of blood T cell repertoires in COVID-19. The germline V gene encodes CDR1 SGHTA and CDR2 FQGNSA. CDR3 length: 15 amino acids. The ends were cut back, 7 bases at V and 5 bases at J, with 20 bases in the middle. TCRdb keeps only in-frame clones here, not all; method: immunoSEQ multiplex PCR. The data show about 100,000 clones, about 90% seen once. This clone appeared a single time. Input material: peripheral blood. The clonotype comes from a man in his forties with active or convalescent COVID-19. V usage is TRBV7-2 and J usage is TRBJ2-5, with a weak D call TRBD2 (6 bases). The CDR3 is CASTQGLGLAETQYF. The CDR3 bases are TGTGCCAGCACCCAGGGATTAGGGCTAGCGGAGACCCAGTACTTC.